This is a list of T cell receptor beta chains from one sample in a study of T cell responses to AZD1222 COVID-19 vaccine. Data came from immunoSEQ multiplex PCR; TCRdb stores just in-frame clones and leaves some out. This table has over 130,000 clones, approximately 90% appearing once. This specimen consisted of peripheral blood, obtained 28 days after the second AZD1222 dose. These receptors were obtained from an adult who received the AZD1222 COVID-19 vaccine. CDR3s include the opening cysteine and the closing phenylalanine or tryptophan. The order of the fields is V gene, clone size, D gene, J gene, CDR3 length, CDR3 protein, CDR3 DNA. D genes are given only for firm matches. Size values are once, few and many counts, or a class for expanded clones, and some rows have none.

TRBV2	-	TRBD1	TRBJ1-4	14	CASSLGQGNEKLFF	TGTGCCAGCAGTCTCGGACAGGGTAATGAAAAACTGTTTTTT
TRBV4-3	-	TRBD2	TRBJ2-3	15	CASSQTSGNPDTQYF	TGCGCCAGCAGCCAGACTAGCGGGAACCCAGATACGCAGTATTTT
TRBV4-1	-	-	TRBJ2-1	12	CASSQDSMLQFF	TGCGCCAGCAGCCAAGATTCCATGCTGCAGTTCTTC
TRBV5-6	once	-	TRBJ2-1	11	CASSFRVEQFF	TGTGCCAGCAGCTTTCGAGTTGAGCAGTTCTTC
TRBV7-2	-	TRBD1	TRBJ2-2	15	CASSSNRGNTGELFF	TGTGCCAGCAGCTCGAACAGGGGGAACACCGGGGAGCTGTTTTTT
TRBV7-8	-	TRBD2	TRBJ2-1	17	CASSLARIAGKYNEQFF	TGTGCCAGCAGCTTAGCGCGGATAGCGGGGAAGTACAATGAGCAGTTCTTC
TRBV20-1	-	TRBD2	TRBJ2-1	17	CSASDARASGIYNEQFF	TGCAGTGCTAGTGATGCGCGGGCTAGCGGGATCTACAATGAGCAGTTCTTC
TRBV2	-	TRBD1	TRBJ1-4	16	CASSEVDRAANEKLFF	TGTGCCAGCAGTGAGGTGGACAGGGCGGCTAATGAAAAACTGTTTTTT
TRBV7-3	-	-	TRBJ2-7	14	CASSLIPGPYEQYF	TGTGCCAGCAGCTTAATCCCGGGACCCTACGAGCAGTACTTC
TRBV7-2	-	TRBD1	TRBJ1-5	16	CASSLVGQGSNQPQHF	TGTGCCAGCAGCTTAGTGGGACAGGGCTCCAATCAGCCCCAGCATTTT
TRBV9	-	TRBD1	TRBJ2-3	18	CASSVSSGDRAGTDTQYF	TGTGCCAGCAGCGTATCCAGCGGAGACAGGGCGGGCACAGATACGCAGTATTTT
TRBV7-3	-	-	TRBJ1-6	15	CASSLNRQGNSPLHF	TGTGCCAGCAGCTTAAATCGTCAGGGAAATTCACCCCTCCACTTT
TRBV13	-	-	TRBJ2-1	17	CASSLGLGLQSYNEQFF	TGTGCCAGCAGCTTAGGCCTTGGGCTTCAGTCCTACAATGAGCAGTTCTTC
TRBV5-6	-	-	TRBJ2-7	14	CASTILEGRGKQYF	TGTGCCAGCACCATTTTGGAGGGGAGAGGGAAGCAGTACTTC
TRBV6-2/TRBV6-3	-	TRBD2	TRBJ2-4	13	CASSYSRSGGEYF	TGTGCCAGCAGTTACTCCAGGTCCGGGGGGGAGTACTTC
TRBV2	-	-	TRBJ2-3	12	CASSEWSDTQYF	TGTGCCAGCAGTGAATGGTCAGATACGCAGTATTTT
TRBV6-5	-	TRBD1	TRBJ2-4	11	CATGQGNIQYF	TGTGCCACCGGACAGGGTAACATTCAGTACTTC
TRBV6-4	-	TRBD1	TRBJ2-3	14	CASSPTGTGDTQYF	TGTGCCAGCAGCCCTACAGGGACAGGGGATACGCAGTATTTT
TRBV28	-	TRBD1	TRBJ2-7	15	CASSPPQGATYEQYF	TGTGCCAGCAGCCCTCCACAGGGGGCGACCTACGAGCAGTACTTC
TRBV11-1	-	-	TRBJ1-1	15	CASSLAGGVDTEAFF	TGTGCCAGCAGCTTAGCTGGGGGCGTCGACACTGAAGCTTTCTTT
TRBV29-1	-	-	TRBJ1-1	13	CSVEQGRDTEAFF	TGCAGCGTCGAACAGGGTCGGGACACTGAAGCTTTCTTT
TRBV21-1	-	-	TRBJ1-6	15	CASRASKTGVSPLHF	TGTGCCAGCAGGGCTTCTAAAACAGGGGTTTCACCCCTCCACTTT
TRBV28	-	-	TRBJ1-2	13	CASISQTGRGYTF	TGTGCCAGCATTTCCCAGACAGGCCGCGGCTACACCTTC
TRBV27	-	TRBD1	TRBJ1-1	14	CASRRTGSNTEAFF	TGTGCCAGCAGGCGGACAGGGTCGAACACTGAAGCTTTCTTT
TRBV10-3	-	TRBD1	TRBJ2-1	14	CAIRVGTGDNEQFF	TGTGCCATCAGGGTCGGGACAGGGGACAATGAGCAGTTCTTC
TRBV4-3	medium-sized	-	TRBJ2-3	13	CASSPRTADTQYF	TGCGCCAGCAGCCCACGGACGGCAGATACGCAGTATTTT
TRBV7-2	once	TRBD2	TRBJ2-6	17	CASSLVGGSSGANVLTF	TGTGCCAGCAGCTTAGTCGGGGGGAGCTCTGGGGCCAACGTCCTGACTTTC